A few counts support the clone carrying this T cell receptor (beta chain). Sequencing used immunoSEQ multiplex PCR; TCRdb keeps in-frame clones, though not all of them. The table includes over 100,000 clones, 92% detected once. The data were obtained in a study of T cell changes during pregnancy in multiple sclerosis. This CDR3 contains 16 residues. V lost 8 bases and J lost 0; bases outside the gene matches: 6. CDR1 MDHEN and CDR2 SYDVKM come from the germline V gene. The chain couples TRBV28 to TRBJ2-6; 8 bases fit TRBD1. The source of this sequence is a female donor with multiple sclerosis, enrolled in a pregnancy study. Material: peripheral blood, obtained in the third trimester of pregnancy. Written as DNA, the CDR3 is TGTGCCAGCCTGACAGGGGATATCTCTGGGGCCAACGTCCTGACTTTC. Amino acid sequence: CASLTGDISGANVLTF.